A single sample is the source of the 14 T cell receptor beta chains below, sequenced in a study of CD8 T cells in ankylosing spondylitis. TCRdb itself ran the 5' RACE reads through MiXCR, one entry per CDR3 protein. The table lists about 250,000 distinct CDR3 sequences, roughly 32% of them singletons. Sequencing was performed on blood, either unsorted or a sorted T cell fraction (not recorded which). The receptors were gathered from a male donor with ankylosing spondylitis or in good health (not recorded which).

This clonotype appeared a few times. The chain couples TRBV20-1 to TRBJ2-5, with a tentative D call TRBD1 (5 bases). Trimming cost V 0 bases and J 11 bases, with 10 bases left between them. Germline CDR1 and CDR2: DFQATT and SNEGSKA (reference sequence). The length of the CDR3 is 11 residues. The CDR3 DNA is TGCAGTGCTAGAGATGAGCAGGGACAGTACTTC. Translated: CSARDEQGQYF.

The chain recombines TRBV5-1 with TRBJ2-2; 7 nucleotides align to TRBD1. Germline V gene sequence: CDR1 SGHRS, CDR2 YFSETQ. V lost 3 bases and J lost 2; bases outside the gene matches: 4. The CDR3 is 15 residues long. CDR3 nucleotide sequence: TGCGCCAGCAGCTCGCAAGGGGGCAACACCGGGGAGCTGTTTTTT. Protein product: CASSSQGGNTGELFF.

The table lists this clonotype with a few counts. The J gene is TRBJ2-3, the V gene TRBV6-5, with 10 bases matching TRBD2. CDR3 size: 16 residues. Trimming cost V 0 bases and J 6 bases; bases outside gene matches: 6. From germline, CDR1 is MNHEY and CDR2 SVGAGI. The CDR3 is CASSYSSGGPGDTQYF. Written as DNA, the CDR3 is TGTGCCAGCAGTTACTCTAGCGGGGGGCCAGGGGATACGCAGTATTTT.

The rearrangement uses TRBV7-9 and TRBJ2-7; 8 bases are shared with TRBD1. CDR3 length equals 13 residues. From germline, CDR1 is SEHNR and CDR2 FQNEAQ (reference sequence). After removal of 5 bases from V and 7 bases from J, the junction contained 7 bases not matched to a gene. The CDR3 protein is CASSPDRVGEQYF. The CDR3 nucleotides are TGTGCCAGCAGCCCGGACAGGGTCGGGGAGCAGTACTTC.

The V gene is TRBV7-8, the J gene TRBJ1-6; the match to TRBD1 covers 9 bases. The CDR3 is made up of 14 amino acids. V trimming: 3 bases; J trimming: 8 bases; junction bases outside the gene matches: 2. CDR1 and CDR2 (germline): SGHVS, FQNEAQ. CDR3 region: CASSLGQGYSPLHF. The DNA of the CDR3 is TGTGCCAGCAGCTTGGGACAGGGTTATTCACCCCTCCACTTT.

J is TRBJ2-3 and V is TRBV12-3 or TRBV12-4, with 8 bases fitting TRBD2. Trimming at V came to 6 bases and at J to 2 bases, leaving 10 bases not matched to a gene. The CDR3 loop spans 16 amino acids. In nucleotides, the CDR3 is TGTGCCAGCAGACCAAGGGCGGGGGGACTCACAGATACGCAGTATTTT. Translated: CASRPRAGGLTDTQYF.

This clonotype was seen only a few times. The rearrangement uses TRBV6-5 and TRBJ1-2; no clear D. This CDR3 spans 14 amino acids. Trimming pared 3 bases from V and 4 bases from J, leaving 12 bases between. Germline CDR1 MNHEY, CDR2 SVGAGI. The CDR3, as DNA: TGTGCCAGCAGTTATTTTGGAGGGTTCTATGGCTACACCTTC. This sequence encodes CASSYFGGFYGYTF.

This clonotype was observed many times. The chain combines TRBV29-1 with TRBJ1-1; TRBD1 matches 7 bases. CDR3 length: 11 residues. Germline V gene data show CDR1 as SQVTM and CDR2 as ANQGSEA. With V trimmed by 5 bases and J by 5 bases, 2 bases remained unmatched. Written as DNA, the CDR3 is TGCAGCGTTCTGACAGGGACTGAAGCTTTCTTT. Protein sequence: CSVLTGTEAFF.

This chain joins TRBV10-3 and TRBJ2-1; D tentatively reads TRBD1 or TRBD2 (5 bases each). From germline, CDR1 is ENHRY and CDR2 SYGVKD. The CDR3 extends over 16 amino acids. V gave up 8 bases and J gave up 0 bases, with 17 bases separating them. CDR3 residues: CAISSRGRGSYNEQFF. CDR3 coding DNA: TGTGCCATCTCCTCAAGGGGCCGGGGCTCCTACAATGAGCAGTTCTTC.

This clonotype was observed a few times. The V and J genes are TRBV12-3 or TRBV12-4 and TRBJ2-5; D uncertain. CDR3 length equals 14 residues. Trimming left V 3 bases short and J 3 bases short, with 11 bases between. The CDR3 here is CASSFSVLEETQYF. In DNA, the CDR3 is TGTGCCAGCAGTTTTTCGGTGCTCGAAGAGACCCAGTACTTC.

This clonotype was seen repeatedly, ten times or more. The chain links TRBV6-5 to TRBJ1-6, with D tentatively TRBD1 (6 bases). The V gene's germline CDR1 is MNHEY and CDR2 SVGAGI. The CDR3 totals 14 residues. Trimming shortened V by 2 bases and J by 14 bases, and 16 bases separated the two germline ends. The CDR3 bases are TGTGCCAGCAGTTACGGGCAGGGGAGGGGAACCCTCCACTTT. Protein: CASSYGQGRGTLHF.

This clonotype was detected a few times. Written as DNA, the CDR3 is TGCAGCGTTGGGGACCGCCGGGCAGCGGACTACGAGCAGTACTTC. This sequence encodes CSVGDRRAADYEQYF. The chain combines TRBV29-1 with TRBJ2-7, with D perhaps matching TRBD1 or TRBD2 (5 bases each). The V gene lost 4 bases and the J gene lost 3 bases, with 19 bases spanning the gap. Germline values: CDR1 SQVTM, CDR2 ANQGSEA. This CDR3 region has 15 residues.

The V gene is TRBV7-8, the J gene TRBJ1-1; D is undetermined. Germline loops: CDR1 SGHVS, CDR2 FQNEAQ. The CDR3 extends over 14 amino acids. V was cut by 1 base and J by 4 bases, with 10 bases left in between. This chain's CDR3 is CASSLGGASTEAFF. The CDR3 nucleotides are TGTGCCAGCAGCTTAGGGGGAGCTAGCACTGAAGCTTTCTTT.

To note about this clonotype: The junction and the germline gene differ at one end; a read error may be behind it. J is TRBJ2-1 and V is TRBV11-2, with 10 bases fitting TRBD2. This CDR3 is built from 17 residues. Germline V lookup: CDR1 SGHAT, CDR2 FQNNGV. CDR3: CASRLGGGSGGYNEQFF. CDR3 coding DNA: TGTGCCAGCAGGTTAGGGGGAGGTAGCGGGGGGTACAATGAGCAGTTCTTC.